These T cell receptor beta chains were read from a single sample in a study of technical replicates of blood from a handful of donors. The assay was immunoSEQ multiplex PCR, and TCRdb's table has in-frame clones only and misses some. The table has about 81,000 clones, 80% to 95% seen once. The sample was T cells isolated from PBMCs. Every receptor here comes from a human donor in good health. CDR3s include the opening cysteine and the closing phenylalanine or tryptophan. Each record gives: V gene, clone size, J gene, D gene, CDR3 protein, CDR3 DNA. The D gene is left open where the match is weak. A clone size is listed for some rows: how often the clone was seen (once, few, many), or a class if it is expanded.

>TRBV7-2|-|TRBJ2-5|TRBD1
CASSLTGQGGETQYF
TGTGCCAGCAGCTTGACCGGACAGGGGGGGGAGACCCAGTACTTC
>TRBV18|-|TRBJ1-1|TRBD1
CASSPSAGGSGTEAFF
TGTGCCAGCTCACCAAGCGCAGGGGGTAGTGGCACTGAAGCTTTCTTT
>TRBV6-6|-|TRBJ2-3|TRBD2
CASSYVGRGLTDTQYF
TGTGCCAGCAGTTACGTAGGGCGGGGGTTGACAGATACGCAGTATTTT
>TRBV7-3|-|TRBJ2-2|-
CASRERDKRGTGELFF
TGTGCCAGCAGGGAAAGGGACAAGCGGGGAACCGGGGAGCTGTTTTTT
>TRBV28|-|TRBJ2-7|-
CASSSNNDGVYEQYF
TGTGCCAGCAGTAGCAACAATGACGGGGTCTACGAGCAGTACTTC
>TRBV6-1|-|TRBJ2-5|-
CASTGETQYF
TGTGCCAGCACAGGGGAGACCCAGTACTTC
>TRBV5-1|-|TRBJ2-1|TRBD2
CASSLEASGSLTDEQFF
TGCGCCAGCAGCTTGGAGGCTAGCGGGAGTCTTACCGATGAGCAGTTCTTC
>TRBV9|-|TRBJ1-2|TRBD1
CASSERQGAEGYTF
TGTGCCAGCAGCGAGAGACAGGGGGCGGAAGGCTACACCTTC
>TRBV5-4|-|TRBJ2-7|-
CASSLDRLGQYF
TGTGCCAGCAGCTTGGACAGGTTAGGGCAGTACTTC
>TRBV27|-|TRBJ2-7|TRBD2
CASSFAGGTYEQYF
TGTGCCAGCAGTTTCGCGGGAGGAACCTACGAGCAGTACTTC
>TRBV11-2|-|TRBJ2-1|-
CASSPISGLTYNEQFF
TGTGCCAGCAGCCCAATTTCAGGGCTTACCTACAATGAGCAGTTCTTC
>TRBV4-1|-|TRBJ2-7|-
CASSQDKRYEQYF
TGCGCCAGCAGCCAAGATAAGCGATACGAGCAGTACTTC
>TRBV14|-|TRBJ1-1|-
CASSQGGLVPHYYTEAFF
TGTGCCAGCAGCCAGGGCGGACTGGTTCCACACTATTACACTGAAGCTTTCTTT
>TRBV6-1|-|TRBJ2-7|TRBD1
CASRDRGYEQYF
TGTGCCAGCAGGGACAGGGGCTACGAGCAGTACTTC
>TRBV2|once|TRBJ1-5|-
CASSDRGWRNQPQHF
TGTGCCAGCAGTGACCGGGGGTGGCGCAATCAGCCCCAGCATTTT
>TRBV21-1|-|TRBJ2-2|-
CASSKRTAPRGHAISNTGELFF
TGTGCCAGCAGCAAAAGAACGGCCCCCCGGGGTCATGCCATCTCGAACACCGGGGAGCTGTTTTTT
>TRBV28|once|TRBJ2-7|-
CASSSGQFHEQYF
TGTGCCAGCAGTTCAGGACAGTTTCACGAGCAGTACTTC
>TRBV7-9|-|TRBJ2-3|TRBD2
CASRQLAVSRDTQYF
TGTGCCAGCAGGCAGCTAGCGGTCTCCCGGGATACGCAGTATTTT
>TRBV7-9|-|TRBJ2-3|TRBD2
CASSPARAGAGTDTQYF
TGTGCCAGCAGCCCCGCTCGGGCGGGAGCTGGCACAGATACGCAGTATTTT
>TRBV28|-|TRBJ1-2|-
CASSPTLLRYGYTF
TGTGCCAGCAGTCCTACCCTCTTACGGTATGGCTACACCTTC
>TRBV18|-|TRBJ2-7|-
CASSNLKGQREQYF
TGTGCCAGCTCAAACCTTAAAGGACAGAGGGAGCAGTACTTC
>TRBV4-1|-|TRBJ2-7|TRBD1
CASSQDWDRGRPEQYF
TGCGCCAGCAGCCAAGATTGGGACAGGGGGCGTCCCGAGCAGTACTTC
>TRBV10-1|-|TRBJ2-3|-
CASSVEFSGDTQYF
TGCGCCAGCAGTGTAGAGTTCTCCGGAGATACGCAGTATTTT
>TRBV28|-|TRBJ2-1|TRBD1
CASSGDRGSFYNEQFF
TGTGCCAGCAGTGGGGACAGGGGATCTTTCTACAATGAGCAGTTCTTC
>TRBV5-1|-|TRBJ2-1|-
CASNQGTYNEQFF
TGCGCCAGCAATCAGGGCACCTACAATGAGCAGTTCTTC
>TRBV14|-|TRBJ2-3|-
CASSLFTGARDTQYF
TGTGCCAGCAGCCTTTTCACTGGGGCCCGGGATACGCAGTATTTT
>TRBV25-1|-|TRBJ1-2|-
CASSESGWDKNYGYTF
TGTGCCAGCAGTGAATCGGGATGGGACAAGAACTATGGCTACACCTTC
>TRBV10-1|-|TRBJ2-5|TRBD2
CASSECRTSGGRREETQYF
TGCGCCAGCAGTGAGTGCCGGACTAGCGGGGGCAGGCGGGAAGAGACCCAGTACTTC
>TRBV11-2|-|TRBJ2-6|TRBD1
CASSLTGGSSGANVLTF
TGTGCCAGCAGCTTGACAGGGGGGAGCTCTGGGGCCAACGTCCTGACTTTC
>TRBV6-5|-|TRBJ1-2|-
CASSYNPVYGYTF
TGTGCCAGCAGTTACAACCCAGTCTATGGCTACACCTTC
>TRBV28|-|TRBJ2-1|TRBD1
CASSEGGDRAYNEQFF
TGTGCCAGCAGCGAGGGAGGGGACAGGGCCTACAATGAGCAGTTCTTC
>TRBV4-1|-|TRBJ2-1|TRBD2
CASSQGALKREGRHEQFF
TGCGCCAGCAGCCAAGGGGCACTAAAGCGGGAGGGCCGTCATGAGCAGTTCTTC
>TRBV2|once|TRBJ2-3|-
CATSFRGTPGTDTQYF
TGTGCCACTTCCTTCCGGGGGACCCCTGGCACAGATACGCAGTATTTT
>TRBV15|-|TRBJ1-5|-
CATSTPLDSYSNQPQHF
TGTGCCACCAGCACCCCCTTAGACAGCTATAGCAATCAGCCCCAGCATTTT
>TRBV29-1|few|TRBJ1-1|-
CSVLGGGGTEAFF
TGCAGCGTATTGGGAGGGGGAGGCACTGAAGCTTTCTTT
>TRBV4-2|-|TRBJ1-5|TRBD1
CASSPRDSQQPQHF
TGTGCCAGCAGCCCCAGGGACAGCCAGCAGCCCCAGCATTTT
>TRBV18|-|TRBJ1-1|-
CASSPRRATNEAFF
TGTGCCAGCTCACCGCGCAGGGCGACCAACGAAGCTTTCTTT
>TRBV18|once|TRBJ1-1|-
CASSPRGGAEAFF
TGTGCCAGCTCACCTCGCGGGGGGGCCGAAGCTTTCTTT
>TRBV27|-|TRBJ2-6|TRBD1
CASTGYLRDREKSGANVLTF
TGTGCCAGCACTGGCTATCTCCGGGACAGGGAAAAGTCTGGGGCCAACGTCCTGACTTTC
>TRBV27|-|TRBJ2-7|-
CASRNIPGTNAYEQYF
TGTGCCAGCAGAAACATTCCGGGAACTAACGCCTACGAGCAGTACTTC
>TRBV9|-|TRBJ2-1|TRBD2
CASSVSGAGPSYNEQFF
TGTGCCAGCAGCGTTAGCGGGGCGGGACCCTCCTACAATGAGCAGTTCTTC
>TRBV4-1|-|TRBJ2-7|-
CASSQDEGNEQYF
TGCGCCAGCAGCCAAGATGAGGGAAACGAGCAGTACTTC
>TRBV19|-|TRBJ1-1|-
CASSMSQGAFF
TGTGCCAGTAGTATGAGCCAGGGGGCTTTCTTT
>TRBV30|few|TRBJ1-1|TRBD1
CAWSVGQGLWTEAFF
TGTGCCTGGAGTGTCGGACAGGGACTTTGGACTGAAGCTTTCTTT